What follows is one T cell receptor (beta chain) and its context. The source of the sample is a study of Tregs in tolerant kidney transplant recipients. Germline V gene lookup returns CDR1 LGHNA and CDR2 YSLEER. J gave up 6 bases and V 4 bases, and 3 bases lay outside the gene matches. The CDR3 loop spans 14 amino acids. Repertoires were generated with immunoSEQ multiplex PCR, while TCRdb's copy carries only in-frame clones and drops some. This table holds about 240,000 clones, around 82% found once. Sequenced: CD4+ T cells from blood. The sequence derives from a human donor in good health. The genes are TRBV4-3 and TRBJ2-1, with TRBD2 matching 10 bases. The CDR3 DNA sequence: TGCGCCAGCAGCCGTCAGCGGGAGGGCAATGAGCAGTTCTTC. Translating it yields CASSRQREGNEQFF.